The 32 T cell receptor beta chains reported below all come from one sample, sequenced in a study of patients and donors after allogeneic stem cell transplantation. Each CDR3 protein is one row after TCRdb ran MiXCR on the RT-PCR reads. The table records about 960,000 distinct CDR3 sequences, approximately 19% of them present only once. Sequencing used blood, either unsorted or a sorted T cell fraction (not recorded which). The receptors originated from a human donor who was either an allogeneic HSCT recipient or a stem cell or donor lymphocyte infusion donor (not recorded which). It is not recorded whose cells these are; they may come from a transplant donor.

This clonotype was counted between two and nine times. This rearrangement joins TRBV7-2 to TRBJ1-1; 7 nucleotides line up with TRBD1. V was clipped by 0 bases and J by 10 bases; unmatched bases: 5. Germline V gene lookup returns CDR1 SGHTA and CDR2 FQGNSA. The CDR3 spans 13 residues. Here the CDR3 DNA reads TGTGCCAGCAGCTTAGCAGGGGGCCAGCCAGCTTTCTTT. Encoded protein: CASSLAGGQPAFF.

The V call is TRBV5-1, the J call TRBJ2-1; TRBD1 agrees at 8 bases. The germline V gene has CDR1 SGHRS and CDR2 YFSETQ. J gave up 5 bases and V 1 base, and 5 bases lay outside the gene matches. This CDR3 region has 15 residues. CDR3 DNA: TGCGCCAGCAGCTTGTTGGACAGGGCAAACAATGAGCAGTTCTTC. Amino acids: CASSLLDRANNEQFF.

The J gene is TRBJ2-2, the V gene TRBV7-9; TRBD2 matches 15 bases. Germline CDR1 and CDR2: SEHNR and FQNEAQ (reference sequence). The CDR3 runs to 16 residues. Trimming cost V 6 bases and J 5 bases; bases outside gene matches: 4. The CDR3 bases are TGTGCCAGCAGTTATGGGACTAGCGGGAGGACCGGGGAGCTGTTTTTT. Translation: CASSYGTSGRTGELFF. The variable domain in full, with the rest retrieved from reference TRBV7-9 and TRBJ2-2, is DTGVSQNPRHKITKRGQNVTFRCDPISEHNRLYWYRQTLGQGPEFLTYFQNEAQLEKSRLLSDRFSAERPKGSFSTLEIQRTEQGDSAMYLCASSYGTSGRTGELFFGEGSRLTVL.

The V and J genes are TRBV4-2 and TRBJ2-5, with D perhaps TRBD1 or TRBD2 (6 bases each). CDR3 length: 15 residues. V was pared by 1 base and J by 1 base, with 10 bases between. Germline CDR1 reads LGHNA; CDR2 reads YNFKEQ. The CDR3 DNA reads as TGTGCCAGCAGCCAAGTAGGGGGGCTCCAAGAGACCCAGTACTTC. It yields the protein CASSQVGGLQETQYF.

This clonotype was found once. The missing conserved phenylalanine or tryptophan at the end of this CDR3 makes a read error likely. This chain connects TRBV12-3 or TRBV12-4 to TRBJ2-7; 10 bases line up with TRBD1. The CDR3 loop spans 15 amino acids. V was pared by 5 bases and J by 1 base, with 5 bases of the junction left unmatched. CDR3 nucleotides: TGTGCCAGCAGTGGGACAGGGGTGTTTTCCTACGAGCAGTACCTC. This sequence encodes CASSGTGVFSYEQYL.

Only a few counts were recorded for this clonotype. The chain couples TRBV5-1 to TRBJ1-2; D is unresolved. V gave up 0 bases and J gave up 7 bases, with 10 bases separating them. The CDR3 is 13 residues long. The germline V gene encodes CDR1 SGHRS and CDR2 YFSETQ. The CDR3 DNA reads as TGCGCCAGCAGCTTGGATCCGTATACTGGCTACACCTTC. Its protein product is CASSLDPYTGYTF.

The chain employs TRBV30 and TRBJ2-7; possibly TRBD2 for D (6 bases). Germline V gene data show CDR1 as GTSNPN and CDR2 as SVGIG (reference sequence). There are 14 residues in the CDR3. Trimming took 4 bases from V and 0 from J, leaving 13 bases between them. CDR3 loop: CAWNSGLGSYEQYF. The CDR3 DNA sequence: TGTGCCTGGAATAGCGGCCTTGGCTCCTACGAGCAGTACTTC.

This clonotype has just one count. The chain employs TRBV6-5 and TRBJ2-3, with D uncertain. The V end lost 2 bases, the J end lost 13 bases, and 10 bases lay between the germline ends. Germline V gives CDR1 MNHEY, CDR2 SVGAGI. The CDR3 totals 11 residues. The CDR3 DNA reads TGTGCCAGCAGTTACAGGTGGAGCGAGTATTTT. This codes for CASSYRWSEYF.

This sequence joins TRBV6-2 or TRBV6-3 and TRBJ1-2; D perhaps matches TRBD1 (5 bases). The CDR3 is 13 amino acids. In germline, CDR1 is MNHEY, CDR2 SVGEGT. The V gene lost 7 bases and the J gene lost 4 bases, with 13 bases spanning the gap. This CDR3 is CASTPTVLYGYTF. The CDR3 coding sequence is TGTGCCAGCACCCCGACAGTCCTCTATGGCTACACCTTC.

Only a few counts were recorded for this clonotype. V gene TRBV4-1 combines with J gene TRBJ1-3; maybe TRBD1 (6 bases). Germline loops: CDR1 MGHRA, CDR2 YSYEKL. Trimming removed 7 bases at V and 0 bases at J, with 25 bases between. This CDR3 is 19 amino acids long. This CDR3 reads CASTWRGTPEGVSGNTIYF. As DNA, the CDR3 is TGCGCCAGCACCTGGAGGGGGACGCCAGAGGGGGTCTCTGGAAACACCATATATTTT.

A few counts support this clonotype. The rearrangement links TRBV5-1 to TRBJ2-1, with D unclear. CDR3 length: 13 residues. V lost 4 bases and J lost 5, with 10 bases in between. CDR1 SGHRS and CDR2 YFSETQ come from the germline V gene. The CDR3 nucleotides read TGCGCCAGCAGCGAGAATACGGACAATGAGCAGTTCTTC. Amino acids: CASSENTDNEQFF.

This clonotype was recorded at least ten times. CDR3: CSVELRSSYNEQFF. DNA of the CDR3: TGCAGCGTTGAGCTGAGAAGCTCCTACAATGAGCAGTTCTTC. The V gene is TRBV29-1, the J gene TRBJ2-1, with D unclear. This CDR3 is 14 amino acids long. V shed 3 bases and J shed 0 bases, with 9 bases lying between them. Germline-derived CDR1 and CDR2 are SQVTM and ANQGSEA.

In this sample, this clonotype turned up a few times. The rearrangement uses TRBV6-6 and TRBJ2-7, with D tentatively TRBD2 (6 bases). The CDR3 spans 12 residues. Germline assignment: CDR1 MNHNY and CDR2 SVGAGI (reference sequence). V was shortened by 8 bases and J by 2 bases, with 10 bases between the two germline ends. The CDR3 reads CASGRGTYEQYF. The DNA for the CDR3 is TGTGCCAGCGGCCGCGGGACCTACGAGCAGTACTTC.

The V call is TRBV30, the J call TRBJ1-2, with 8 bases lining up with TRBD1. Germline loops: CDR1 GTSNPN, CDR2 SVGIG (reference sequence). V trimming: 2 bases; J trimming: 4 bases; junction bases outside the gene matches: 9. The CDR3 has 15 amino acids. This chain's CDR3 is CAWSLTGGKAYGYTF. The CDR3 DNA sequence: TGTGCCTGGAGTCTTACAGGGGGGAAAGCCTATGGCTACACCTTC.

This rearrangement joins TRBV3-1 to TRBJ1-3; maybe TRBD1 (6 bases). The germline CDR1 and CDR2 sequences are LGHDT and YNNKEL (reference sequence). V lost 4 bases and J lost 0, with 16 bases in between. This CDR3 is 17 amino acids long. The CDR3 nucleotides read TGTGCCAGCAGCCTAGGTACCGGGGGCAGCTCTGGAAACACCATATATTTT. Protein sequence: CASSLGTGGSSGNTIYF.

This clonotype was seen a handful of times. The DNA for the CDR3 is TGTGCCAGCAGCTGGGGACAGCTAGCTGAAAAACTGTTTTTT. This codes for CASSWGQLAEKLFF. The rearrangement links TRBV6-1 to TRBJ1-4; 7 nucleotides line up with TRBD1. The length of the CDR3 is 14 residues. V lost 6 bases to trimming and J lost 7 bases; unmatched junction nucleotides: 8. Germline CDR1 is MNHNS and CDR2 is SASEGT.

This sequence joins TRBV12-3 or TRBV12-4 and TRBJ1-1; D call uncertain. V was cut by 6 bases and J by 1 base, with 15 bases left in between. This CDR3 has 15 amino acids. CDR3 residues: CASSPPGLRNTEAFF. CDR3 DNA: TGTGCCAGCAGCCCTCCGGGGTTGAGGAACACTGAAGCTTTCTTT.

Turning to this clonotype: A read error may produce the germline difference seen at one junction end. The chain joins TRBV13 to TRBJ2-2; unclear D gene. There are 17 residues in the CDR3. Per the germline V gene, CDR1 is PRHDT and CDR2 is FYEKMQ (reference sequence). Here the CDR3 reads CAGSSPSIEFGTGELFF. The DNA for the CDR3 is TGTGCCGGCAGCTCGCCCTCCATTGAATTCGGCACCGGGGAGCTGTTTTTT.

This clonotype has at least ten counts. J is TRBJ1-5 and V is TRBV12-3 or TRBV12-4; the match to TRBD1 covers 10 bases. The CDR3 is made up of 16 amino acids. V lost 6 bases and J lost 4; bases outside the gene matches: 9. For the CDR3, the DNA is TGTGCCAGCAGCACGGGACAGGGGTCCGGGAATCAGCCCCAGCATTTT. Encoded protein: CASSTGQGSGNQPQHF.

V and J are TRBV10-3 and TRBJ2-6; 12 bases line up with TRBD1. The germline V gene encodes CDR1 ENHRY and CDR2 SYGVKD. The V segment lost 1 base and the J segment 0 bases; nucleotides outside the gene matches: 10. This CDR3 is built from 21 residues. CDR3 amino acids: CAISEWGQGAANSSGANVLTF. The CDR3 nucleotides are TGTGCCATCAGTGAGTGGGGACAGGGGGCTGCGAATAGCTCTGGGGCCAACGTCCTGACTTTC.

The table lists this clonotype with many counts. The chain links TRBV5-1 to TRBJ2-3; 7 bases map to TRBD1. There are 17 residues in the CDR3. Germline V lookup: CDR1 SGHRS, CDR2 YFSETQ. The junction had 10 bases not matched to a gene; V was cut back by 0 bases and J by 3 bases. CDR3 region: CASSLEGRGRRTDTQYF. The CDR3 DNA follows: TGCGCCAGCAGCTTGGAGGGAAGGGGGCGCAGGACAGATACGCAGTATTTT.

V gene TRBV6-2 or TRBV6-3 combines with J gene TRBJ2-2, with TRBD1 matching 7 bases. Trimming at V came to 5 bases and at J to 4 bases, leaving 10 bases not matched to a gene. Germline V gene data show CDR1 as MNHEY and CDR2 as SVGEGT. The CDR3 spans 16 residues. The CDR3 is CASSHKRTGLTGELFF. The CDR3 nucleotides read TGTGCCAGCAGTCACAAGAGGACAGGACTCACCGGGGAGCTGTTTTTT.

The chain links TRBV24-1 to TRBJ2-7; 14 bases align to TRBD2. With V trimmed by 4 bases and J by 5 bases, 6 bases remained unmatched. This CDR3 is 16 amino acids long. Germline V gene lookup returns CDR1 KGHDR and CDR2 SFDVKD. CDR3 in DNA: TGTGCCACCAGTGACCCGACTAGCGGGAGGGCCCACGAGCAGTACTTC. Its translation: CATSDPTSGRAHEQYF.

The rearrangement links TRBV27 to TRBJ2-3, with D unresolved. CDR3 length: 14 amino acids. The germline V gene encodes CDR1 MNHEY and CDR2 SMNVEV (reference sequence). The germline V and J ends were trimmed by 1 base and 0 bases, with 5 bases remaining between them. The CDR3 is CASSLWPSTDTQYF. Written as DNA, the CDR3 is TGTGCCAGCAGTTTATGGCCTAGCACAGATACGCAGTATTTT.

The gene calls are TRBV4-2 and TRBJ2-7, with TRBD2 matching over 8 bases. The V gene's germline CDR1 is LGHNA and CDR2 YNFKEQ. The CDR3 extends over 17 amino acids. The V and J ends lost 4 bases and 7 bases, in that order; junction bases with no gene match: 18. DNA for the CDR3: TGTGCCAGCAGCCTCACCCCCGCGGGAGGCGGAGGGGGGGAGCAGTACTTC. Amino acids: CASSLTPAGGGGGEQYF.

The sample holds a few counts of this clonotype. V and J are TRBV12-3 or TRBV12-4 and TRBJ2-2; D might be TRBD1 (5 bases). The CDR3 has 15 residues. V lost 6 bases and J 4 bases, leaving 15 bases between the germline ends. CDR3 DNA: TGTGCCAGCAGCCCCTACTTTCAGGGCACCGGGGAGCTGTTTTTT. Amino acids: CASSPYFQGTGELFF.

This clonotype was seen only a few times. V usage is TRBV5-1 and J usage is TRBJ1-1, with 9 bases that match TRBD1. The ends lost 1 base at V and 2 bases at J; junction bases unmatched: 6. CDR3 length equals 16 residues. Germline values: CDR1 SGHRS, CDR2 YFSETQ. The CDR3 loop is CASSLRFTGGNTEAFF. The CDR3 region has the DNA TGCGCCAGCAGCTTGAGGTTTACAGGGGGCAACACTGAAGCTTTCTTT.

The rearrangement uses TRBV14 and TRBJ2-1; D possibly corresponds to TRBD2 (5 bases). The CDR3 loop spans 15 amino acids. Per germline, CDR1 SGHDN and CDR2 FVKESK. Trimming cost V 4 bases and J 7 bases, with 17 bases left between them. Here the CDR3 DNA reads TGTGCCAGCAGCCGATTTCTGGCTCGGGAAAATGAGCAGTTCTTC. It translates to CASSRFLARENEQFF.

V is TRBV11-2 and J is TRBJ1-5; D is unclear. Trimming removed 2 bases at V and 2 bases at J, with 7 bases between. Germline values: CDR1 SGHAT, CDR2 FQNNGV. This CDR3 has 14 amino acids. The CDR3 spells CASSLNGRNQPQHF. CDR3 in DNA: TGTGCCAGCAGCTTAAACGGACGCAATCAGCCCCAGCATTTT.

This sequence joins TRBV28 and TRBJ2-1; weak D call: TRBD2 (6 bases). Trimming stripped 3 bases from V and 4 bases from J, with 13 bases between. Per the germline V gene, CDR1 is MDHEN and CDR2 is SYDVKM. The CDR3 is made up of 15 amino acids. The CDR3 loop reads CASSFKRVTYNEQFF. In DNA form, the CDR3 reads TGTGCCAGCAGTTTTAAGCGGGTGACGTACAATGAGCAGTTCTTC.

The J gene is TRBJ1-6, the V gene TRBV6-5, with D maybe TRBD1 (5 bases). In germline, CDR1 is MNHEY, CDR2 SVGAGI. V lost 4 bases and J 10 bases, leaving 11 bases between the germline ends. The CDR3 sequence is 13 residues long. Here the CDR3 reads CASSSQGLSPLHF. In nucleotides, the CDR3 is TGTGCCAGCAGTTCCCAGGGTCTATCACCCCTCCACTTT.

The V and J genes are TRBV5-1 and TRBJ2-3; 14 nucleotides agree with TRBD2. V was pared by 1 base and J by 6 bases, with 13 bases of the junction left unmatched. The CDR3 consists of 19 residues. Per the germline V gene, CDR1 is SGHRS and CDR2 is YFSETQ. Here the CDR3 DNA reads TGCGCCAGCAGCTTGCTAAGCACCGGGACTAGCGGGGGATTTGATACGCAGTATTTT. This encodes CASSLLSTGTSGGFDTQYF.